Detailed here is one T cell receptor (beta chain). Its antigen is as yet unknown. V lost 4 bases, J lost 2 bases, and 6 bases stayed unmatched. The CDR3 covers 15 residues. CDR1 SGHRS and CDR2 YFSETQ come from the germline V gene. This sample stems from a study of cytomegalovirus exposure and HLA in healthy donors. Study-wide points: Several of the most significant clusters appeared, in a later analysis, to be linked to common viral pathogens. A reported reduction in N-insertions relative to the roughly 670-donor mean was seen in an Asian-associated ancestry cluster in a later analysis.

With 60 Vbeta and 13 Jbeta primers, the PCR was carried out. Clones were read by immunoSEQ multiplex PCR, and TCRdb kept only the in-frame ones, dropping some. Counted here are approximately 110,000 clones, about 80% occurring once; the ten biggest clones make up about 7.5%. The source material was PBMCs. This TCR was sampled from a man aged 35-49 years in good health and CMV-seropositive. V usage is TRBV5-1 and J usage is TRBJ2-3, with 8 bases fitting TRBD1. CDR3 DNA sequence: TGCGCCAGCAGCCCCGGGACAGGAGACACAGATACGCAGTATTTT. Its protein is CASSPGTGDTDTQYF.